The text below deals with one T cell receptor beta chain. The V gene end was trimmed by 5 bases and the J gene end by 1 base; junction bases not matched to a gene: 13. CDR1 SGHNT and CDR2 YENEEA come from the germline V gene. The length of the CDR3 is 19 residues. The data originate from a study of T cell responses to AZD1222 COVID-19 vaccine. Sequenced by immunoSEQ multiplex PCR; TCRdb stores in-frame clones only, minus some. The sample has about 180,000 clones; 92% are singletons. The sequences come from peripheral blood, collected 28 days after the second AZD1222 dose. The genes are TRBV11-3 and TRBJ2-3; the match to TRBD2 covers 12 bases. The source is an adult who received the AZD1222 COVID-19 vaccine. As DNA, the CDR3 is TGTGCCAGCAGCGCCCGACTAGCGGGGGAGCTCGCAGGCACAGATACGCAGTATTTT. Its translation is CASSARLAGELAGTDTQYF.